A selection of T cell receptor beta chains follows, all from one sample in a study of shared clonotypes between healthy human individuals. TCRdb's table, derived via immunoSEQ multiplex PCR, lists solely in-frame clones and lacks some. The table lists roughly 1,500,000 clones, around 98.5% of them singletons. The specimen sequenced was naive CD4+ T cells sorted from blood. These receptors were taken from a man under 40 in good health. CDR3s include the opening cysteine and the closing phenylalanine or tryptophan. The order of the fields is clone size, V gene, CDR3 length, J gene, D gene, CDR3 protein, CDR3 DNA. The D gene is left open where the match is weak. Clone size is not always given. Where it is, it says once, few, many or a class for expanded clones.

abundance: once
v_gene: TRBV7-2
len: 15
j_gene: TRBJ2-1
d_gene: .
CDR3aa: CASSVVGGEYNEQFF
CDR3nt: TGTGCCAGCAGCGTAGTAGGCGGGGAATACAATGAGCAGTTCTTC

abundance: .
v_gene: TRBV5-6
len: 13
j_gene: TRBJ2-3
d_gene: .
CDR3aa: CASSLRGTDTQYF
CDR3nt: TGTGCCAGCAGCTTGAGAGGGACAGATACGCAGTATTTT

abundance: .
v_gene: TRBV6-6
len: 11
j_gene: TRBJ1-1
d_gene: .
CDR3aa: CASSRRVEAFF
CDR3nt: TGTGCCAGCAGTCGACGGGTTGAAGCTTTCTTT

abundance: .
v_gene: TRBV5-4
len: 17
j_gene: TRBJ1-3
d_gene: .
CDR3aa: CASSLSGGTYSGNTIYF
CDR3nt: TGTGCCAGCAGCTTGAGTGGAGGGACCTACTCTGGAAACACCATATATTTT

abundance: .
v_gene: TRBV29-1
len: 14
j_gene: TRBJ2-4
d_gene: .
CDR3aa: CSVPTEGQADIQYF
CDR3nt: TGCAGCGTTCCTACGGAAGGCCAGGCGGACATTCAGTACTTC

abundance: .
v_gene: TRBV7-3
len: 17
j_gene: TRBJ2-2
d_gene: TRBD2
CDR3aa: CASSSPTSGVNTGELFF
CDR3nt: TGTGCCAGCAGCTCCCCGACTAGCGGAGTGAACACCGGGGAGCTGTTTTTT

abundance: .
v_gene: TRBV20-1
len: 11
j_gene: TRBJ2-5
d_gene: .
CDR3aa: CSANRGETQYF
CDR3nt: TGCAGTGCTAACCGGGGAGAGACCCAGTACTTC

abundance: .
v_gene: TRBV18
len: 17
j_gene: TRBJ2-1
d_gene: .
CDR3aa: CASSPPTGLPPYNEQFF
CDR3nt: TGTGCCAGCTCACCACCGACAGGACTTCCTCCCTACAATGAGCAGTTCTTC

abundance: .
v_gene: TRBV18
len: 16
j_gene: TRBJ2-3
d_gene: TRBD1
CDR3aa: CASSPERDRGTDTQYF
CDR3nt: TGTGCCAGCTCACCAGAAAGGGACAGGGGAACAGATACGCAGTATTTT

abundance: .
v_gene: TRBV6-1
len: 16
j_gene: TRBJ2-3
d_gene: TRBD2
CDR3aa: CASSETSGRGADTQYF
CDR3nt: TGTGCCAGCAGTGAGACTAGCGGGAGGGGTGCAGATACGCAGTATTTT

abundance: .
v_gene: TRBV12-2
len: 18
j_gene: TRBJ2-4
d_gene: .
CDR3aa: CASRLVEFLRQGVNIQYF
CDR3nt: TGTGCAAGTCGCTTAGTGGAGTTTCTAAGACAGGGGGTAAACATTCAGTACTTC

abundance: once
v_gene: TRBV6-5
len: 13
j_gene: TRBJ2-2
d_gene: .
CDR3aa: CASRLSGTGELFF
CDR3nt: TGTGCCAGCAGGCTTTCTGGCACCGGGGAGCTGTTTTTT

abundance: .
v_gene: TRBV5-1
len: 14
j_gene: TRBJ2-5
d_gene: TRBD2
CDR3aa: CASTYSGREETQYF
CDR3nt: TGCGCCAGCACCTATAGCGGGAGAGAGGAGACCCAGTACTTC

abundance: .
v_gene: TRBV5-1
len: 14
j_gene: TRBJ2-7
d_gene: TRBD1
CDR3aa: CASSLPGQSYEQYF
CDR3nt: TGCGCCAGCAGCTTACCGGGACAGTCCTACGAGCAGTACTTC

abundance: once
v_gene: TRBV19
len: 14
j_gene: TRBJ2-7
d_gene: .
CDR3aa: CASSIPGATYEQYF
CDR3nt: TGTGCCAGTAGTATACCAGGGGCGACCTACGAGCAGTACTTC

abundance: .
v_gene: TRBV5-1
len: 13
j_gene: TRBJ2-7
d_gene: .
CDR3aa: CASRRDSAYEQYF
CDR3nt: TGCGCCAGCAGGCGGGACAGCGCCTACGAGCAGTACTTC

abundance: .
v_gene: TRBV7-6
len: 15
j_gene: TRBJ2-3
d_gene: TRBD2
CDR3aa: CASSLIAGGSDTQYF
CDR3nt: TGTGCCAGCAGCTTAATAGCGGGAGGCTCAGATACGCAGTATTTT

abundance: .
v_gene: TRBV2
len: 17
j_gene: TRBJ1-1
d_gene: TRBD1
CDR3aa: CASSEPRKGQGLTEAFF
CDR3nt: TGTGCCAGCAGTGAACCCCGTAAAGGACAGGGACTCACTGAAGCTTTCTTT

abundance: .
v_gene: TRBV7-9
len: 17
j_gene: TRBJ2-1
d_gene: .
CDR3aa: CASSTSLDRSIYNEQFF
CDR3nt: TGTGCCAGCAGCACGTCCCTAGACAGGTCCATCTACAATGAGCAGTTCTTC

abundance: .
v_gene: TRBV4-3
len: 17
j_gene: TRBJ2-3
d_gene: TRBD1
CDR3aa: CASIFNESGGAEDTQYF
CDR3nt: TGCGCCAGCATCTTTAACGAATCAGGGGGCGCAGAAGATACGCAGTATTTT

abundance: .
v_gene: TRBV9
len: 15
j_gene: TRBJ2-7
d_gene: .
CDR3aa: CASSVDLALPHEQYF
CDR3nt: TGTGCCAGCAGCGTAGACCTAGCCCTCCCCCACGAGCAGTACTTC

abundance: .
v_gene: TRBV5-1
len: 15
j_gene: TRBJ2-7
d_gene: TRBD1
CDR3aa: CASRTETGGSYEQYF
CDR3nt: TGCGCCAGCAGAACCGAGACAGGGGGCTCATACGAGCAGTACTTC

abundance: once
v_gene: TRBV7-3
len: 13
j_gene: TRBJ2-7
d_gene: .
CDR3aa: CASSLQNTYEQYF
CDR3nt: TGTGCCAGCAGCTTACAGAACACCTACGAGCAGTACTTC

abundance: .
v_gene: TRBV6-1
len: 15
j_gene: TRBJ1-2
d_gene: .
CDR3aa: CASSPTRAGNYGYTF
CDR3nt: TGTGCCAGCAGTCCGACCAGGGCGGGAAACTATGGCTACACCTTC